The present entry profiles one TCR beta chain with its context. The entry originates in a study of blood T cell repertoires in COVID-19. Overall study context: Samples representing acute and convalescent COVID-19 were sourced from the United States, Italy and Spain.

V lost 4 bases, J lost 1 base, and 10 bases lay in between. Germline V lookup: CDR1 SNHLY, CDR2 FYNNEI. The CDR3 has 14 residues. Authors' processing steps: Counts of nucleated cells, estimated from reference gene primer amplification, were obtained. Produced via immunoSEQ multiplex PCR; TCRdb's table is partial and in-frame only. Clone size and V and J calls were adopted from that table, with D and trimming inferred from the DNA. The sample has around 280,000 clones, around 85% seen once. Sequencing was performed on peripheral blood. This sequence joins TRBV2 and TRBJ1-1; D is unclear. The sequence derives from a woman aged 50 to 60 with active or convalescent COVID-19. Here the CDR3 reads CASSGSSGNTEAFF. The CDR3 nucleotides are TGTGCCAGCAGTGGATCGTCCGGGAACACTGAAGCTTTCTTT.